What follows describes a single TCR beta chain. What it recognizes is unknown. Researchers ran the PCR with 60 Vbeta and 13 Jbeta primers. TCRdb's table, derived via immunoSEQ multiplex PCR, lists solely in-frame clones and lacks some. The sample records about 160,000 clones, about 75% being singletons. This CDR3 spans 14 amino acids. V was trimmed by 3 bases and J by 5 bases, leaving 13 bases between them. Germline V gene sequence: CDR1 MDHEN, CDR2 SYDVKM. This sample is drawn from a study of cytomegalovirus exposure and HLA in healthy donors. Study background: Membership in the Caucasian-associated ancestry cluster was found for 81% of around 380 genotyped donors.

The study, taken as a whole, reports: V- and J-gene trimming of TCR beta was linked (in a later analysis) to a missense DCLRE1C variant. Overall, approximately 180 TCR beta chains were annotated as cytomegalovirus-associated. A likely sequencing artifact accounted for one observed cluster of highly shared sequence variants.

The sample comprised PBMCs. The V gene is TRBV28, the J gene TRBJ1-1; unclear D gene. This clonotype originated in a man aged 18 to 30 in good health and CMV-seronegative. DNA of the CDR3: TGTGCCAGCAGTTTCGGTGGGAGTCGAACTGAAGCTTTCTTT. It is translated as CASSFGGSRTEAFF.